The clone carrying this TCR beta chain came up many times. As yet, its antigen is unknown. A universal primer site was added by template switching, and unique molecular identifiers were carried by the cDNA. TCRdb re-analysed the 5' RACE reads in MiXCR, keeping a single row per CDR3 protein. The sample shows 1,800,000 or so distinct CDR3 sequences, about 32% of them seen only once. The data were obtained in a study of identical twins. Study outcomes and limitations: Cord blood's abundant beta clonotypes had fewer insertions, unlike memory repertoires. Conclusions rested on cross-sectional statistics rather than following the same donors.

The sequence was obtained from a newborn girl in good health. Sequencing was carried out using cord blood.

The CDR3 loop reads CASSEMRELLEQFF. The DNA of the CDR3 is TGTGCCAGCAGTGAAATGCGGGAGTTACTTGAGCAGTTCTTC. The J gene is TRBJ2-1, the V gene TRBV2, with 7 bases identical to TRBD2. Germline V CDR1 and CDR2: SNHLY, FYNNEI. The trim removed 2 bases at V and 9 bases at J, leaving 7 bases unmatched. This CDR3 comprises 14 residues.